These T cell receptor beta chains were read from a single sample in a study of blood T cell repertoires in COVID-19. The method was immunoSEQ multiplex PCR; TCRdb's version includes in-frame clones alone and lacks a portion of them. The sample holds some 130,000 clones; more than 70% are singletons and the top ten take 4.3%. The sequenced material came from peripheral blood. These TCRs come from a human donor in a cohort sampled during active COVID-19. The CDR3 runs from the conserved cysteine through the conserved F or W. Each record gives: CDR3 protein, V gene, D gene, clone size. The D gene is left open where the match is weak. Part of the rows lack a size; the others show once, few, many or a class for expanded clones.

CASSQVGTAGYTF TRBV14 TRBD1 few
CASRKGVQAEAFF TRBV11-2 - -
CASSELAGGQDTQYF TRBV6-4 TRBD2 medium-sized
CASSARTGGSEKLFF TRBV11-3 TRBD1 once
CASSIGDRVDSPLHF TRBV19 TRBD1 -
CSASQGAGEKLFF TRBV20-1 TRBD1 once
CASSTRGTDTQYF TRBV5-4 - once
CASSLGGISNQPQHF TRBV5-6 - -
CASSTGQGGKSYGYTF TRBV5-1 TRBD1 -
CASSLGKRQGASADTQYF TRBV7-2 TRBD1 -
CASSQNGVAVEAFF TRBV5-4 - -
CASSSGTVGSGYTF TRBV5-5 TRBD1 -
CASVPTTGYNSPLHF TRBV5-5 - -
CAISIRVGGGDYGYTF TRBV10-3 - -
CASSLEHRNTGELFF TRBV5-1 - -
CSASPNSDTQYF TRBV20-1 - -
CAWSMGGDQPQHF TRBV30 - few
CASSLSPGLAPMVTQYF TRBV7-8 TRBD2 -
CAWSPTGQDEQYF TRBV30 - -
CASSSGQAGQPQHF TRBV5-1 TRBD1 -
CASSFGPTGGPDDEQFF TRBV5-5 TRBD1 -
CASSDAGTDTQYF TRBV2 - -
CASSSDLRRGYGYTF TRBV7-8 - -
CASRETGGGNEQFF TRBV18 TRBD1 -
CASSPGTATLLATNEKLFF TRBV5-4 TRBD1 medium-sized
CASSADTDTQYF TRBV13 - -
CASSLELAGGVHNEQFF TRBV5-8 TRBD2 -
CASSLPTTEAFF TRBV12-3/TRBV12-4 - -
CASSLFGQKNTGELFF TRBV11-3 - -
CATSDTGQETQYF TRBV24-1 - -
CASSFQTGFLVKGNEQFF TRBV28 - -
CATSVGGQGTGELFF TRBV24-1 TRBD1 -
CASSLSREPTEAFF TRBV19 - -
CASSKQGFSEAFF TRBV5-1 TRBD1 once
CASSARLRGPQETQYF TRBV9 - few
CASSEFEGAGGYTF TRBV6-4 TRBD1 -
CAGRAGNTGELFF TRBV2 - once
CASSPQAGGGTGELFF TRBV7-9 TRBD2 many
CASSFGADSNQPQHF TRBV5-1 - -
CATSDVLTGTGGKDEQFF TRBV24-1 TRBD1 -
CASSQDRQLDGYTF TRBV4-3 - few
CASSRDSGNWGANVLTF TRBV2 TRBD1 -
CASSLSPGVTGELFF TRBV7-9 - few
CASSLGLAGPLSYEQYF TRBV5-1 TRBD2 -
CATSDFSRAGESDTQYF TRBV24-1 TRBD2 -
CASSVAAGGLAGVYEEQFF TRBV9 TRBD2 -
CASSKTTANTGELFF TRBV9 - -
CASRGTVDTF TRBV19 TRBD1 -
CASSDSAGTPNEQFF TRBV6-4 - few
CASSQVGLGALVDEQFF TRBV4-3 - few
CASSPTVTEAFF TRBV7-9 - -
CASSQDRGNTEAFF TRBV4-3 - -
CASLRLSEAFF TRBV12-3/TRBV12-4 - -
CASSLAGVGTRDFF TRBV7-9 - -
CASSYAGNYGYTF TRBV5-6 - -
CASSPDIEQFF TRBV6-2/TRBV6-3 - once
CASSEGGDTEAFF TRBV9 - -